This T cell receptor (beta chain) was captured in a study of T cells in Graves' hyperthyroidism and ophthalmopathy. PBMCs were sourced from roughly 9.1 ml fresh peripheral blood. The sample holds many counts of this clonotype. The antigen remains unidentified. This CDR3 is 19 amino acids long. The J segment lost 0 bases and the V segment lost 2 bases, leaving 7 bases of the junction unmatched. The germline CDR1 and CDR2 sequences are LGHDT and YNNKEL (reference sequence). Using RNA transcripts as the source, TCR beta CDR3 regions were amplified. The HTBI set primed first-round TCR CDR3 RT-PCR. A single record per CDR3 protein comes from TCRdb applying MiXCR to the multiplex PCR reads. Of some 400,000 distinct CDR3 sequences in the sample, approximately 13% were seen once. General study findings and limits: Clonotypes that were expanded in thyroid above 0.001 mostly appeared in blood too.

V gene TRBV3-1 combines with J gene TRBJ2-1, with 13 bases identical to TRBD2. This TCR was recovered from a woman aged 60-75 years with Graves' hyperthyroidism. The sequencing sample was made of blood. This CDR3 reads CASSQSSGLAGSSYNEQFF. The CDR3 DNA is TGTGCCAGCAGCCAAAGCTCGGGACTAGCGGGGAGCTCCTACAATGAGCAGTTCTTC.